The sequence of this T cell receptor beta chain was determined in a study of cytomegalovirus exposure and HLA in healthy donors. Overall study context: The roughly 100 million unique TCR beta sequences, from roughly 170 million T cells, were found by an earlier analysis.

It was with 60 Vbeta and 13 Jbeta primers that the PCR ran. Using immunoSEQ multiplex PCR, the repertoire was profiled, and TCRdb retains in-frame clones only, with some absent. The data show 150,000 to 200,000 clones, with 70% to 80% seen just once and approximately 1.4% held by the top ten. The clonotype originates from a woman aged 50 to 60 in good health and CMV-seronegative. Sequencing was carried out using PBMCs.

CDR3 nucleotides: TGTGCCAGCAGCTTGGGACAGGGACTCCACGAGCAGTACTTC. Residues: CASSLGQGLHEQYF. The chain joins TRBV5-6 to TRBJ2-7; perhaps TRBD1 as D (7 bases). The V gene lost 0 bases and the J gene lost 5 bases, with 12 bases spanning the gap. This CDR3 is built from 14 residues. Germline CDR1 and CDR2: SGHDT and YYEEEE.